This T cell receptor (beta chain) originates from a study of cytomegalovirus exposure and HLA in healthy donors. General study points: The authors listed 180 or so TCR beta chains as cytomegalovirus-associated.

Regarding this clone: The antigen is not known.

TCRdb's table, derived via immunoSEQ multiplex PCR, lists solely in-frame clones and lacks some. The sample records about 150,000 clones, approximately 86% being singletons. The V end was cut by 0 bases, the J end by 2 bases, with 11 bases between. Germline V lookup: CDR1 MNHEY, CDR2 SVGAGI. CDR3 size: 16 residues. Sequences were obtained from PBMCs. V is TRBV6-5 and J is TRBJ1-5; no clear D gene. The TCR comes from a man aged 18 to 29 in good health and CMV-seropositive. This chain's CDR3 is CASSYSALGGNQPQHF. The DNA of the CDR3 is TGTGCCAGCAGTTACTCGGCGCTCGGGGGCAATCAGCCCCAGCATTTT.